The 9 T cell receptor beta chains below come from one sample, sequenced in a study of T cell responses to AZD1222 COVID-19 vaccine. TCRdb's copy holds only in-frame clones and misses some; the assay was immunoSEQ multiplex PCR. The table has around 62,000 clones, about 90% seen once. The specimen comprised peripheral blood, sampled on day 0 of AZD1222 vaccination. The receptors originated from an adult in good health.

This clone was observed once. The genes are TRBV5-5 and TRBJ2-2; 9 bases map to TRBD1. The CDR3 spans 15 residues. Trimming at V came to 4 bases and at J to 5 bases, leaving 6 bases not matched to a gene. Germline V gene lookup returns CDR1 SGHKS and CDR2 YYEKEE (reference sequence). For the CDR3, the DNA is TGTGCCAGCAGCGCGGGACAGGGTTTTACCGGGGAGCTGTTTTTT. Translating gives CASSAGQGFTGELFF.

The chain links TRBV7-2 to TRBJ1-2; 11 positions match TRBD1. V shed 1 base, J shed 7 bases, and the junction held 2 bases outside the gene matches. Germline loops: CDR1 SGHTA, CDR2 FQGNSA. The CDR3 is 14 residues long. CDR3 protein: CASSLVGQGVGYTF. The CDR3 nucleotides are TGTGCCAGCAGCTTAGTGGGACAGGGGGTTGGCTACACCTTC.

This clone was picked up one time. The chain joins TRBV12-3 or TRBV12-4 to TRBJ1-1, with D possibly matching TRBD1 (6 bases). The V gene lost 5 bases and the J gene lost 10 bases, with 14 bases spanning the gap. This CDR3 is 12 amino acids long. CDR3 in DNA: TGTGCCAGCAGTCCCAGGGGATTACGAGCTTTCTTT. Protein product: CASSPRGLRAFF.

The chain has TRBV2 and TRBJ2-5; 9 nucleotides match TRBD1. The J segment lost 4 bases and the V segment lost 8 bases, leaving 2 bases of the junction unmatched. The CDR3 is 12 amino acids. CDR1 and CDR2 (germline): SNHLY, FYNNEI. CDR3 residues: CASLTGGETQYF. Here the CDR3 DNA reads TGTGCCAGCCTGACAGGGGGAGAGACCCAGTACTTC.

The rearrangement links TRBV6-2 or TRBV6-3 to TRBJ1-4; D gene ambiguous. The CDR3 has 12 amino acids. Deletions cut 6 bases from V and 8 bases from J, with 10 bases between. Per the germline V gene, CDR1 is MNHEY and CDR2 is SVGEGT. The CDR3 is CASSRLGEKLFF. In DNA form, the CDR3 reads TGTGCCAGCAGCCGGTTAGGGGAAAAACTGTTTTTT.

The CDR3 is CASSESVKKGYTF. CDR3 nucleotides: TGCGCCAGCAGTGAGTCGGTCAAGAAGGGCTACACCTTC. The chain carries TRBV10-1 and TRBJ1-2; D is ambiguous. V gave up 0 bases and J gave up 8 bases, with 10 bases separating them. The V gene's germline CDR1 is WNHNN and CDR2 SYGVQD (reference sequence). There are 13 residues in the CDR3.

CDR3 amino acids: CASGLSTPSEAFF. For the CDR3, the DNA is TGTGCTAGTGGTTTGAGTACGCCCTCTGAAGCTTTCTTT. This chain joins TRBV12-5 and TRBJ1-1; D ambiguous. CDR1 is LGHNT, CDR2 FRNRAP, per germline. The CDR3 contains 13 residues. With 2 bases removed from V and 6 bases from J, the gap between germline ends came to 10 bases.

This chain joins TRBV5-1 and TRBJ1-3; no reliable D call. Deletions cut 5 bases from V and 0 bases from J, with 9 bases between. This CDR3 is built from 14 residues. Germline assignment: CDR1 SGHRS and CDR2 YFSETQ. CDR3 DNA: TGCGCCAGCAGAGAGCAGAGCTCTGGAAACACCATATATTTT. It codes for CASREQSSGNTIYF.

Concerning this clone: The junction shows a germline mismatch at one end, possibly a read error. V usage is TRBV28 and J usage is TRBJ1-6; D may be TRBD1 (5 bases). The CDR3 has 15 residues. Germline V CDR1 and CDR2: MDHEN, SYDVKM. CDR3: CASSLWGRVASPLHF. DNA of the CDR3: TGTGCCAGCAGTCTATGGGGCAGGGTCGCTTCACCCCTCCACTTT.